The rows below give T cell receptor beta chains drawn from one sample of a study of T cell responses to AZD1222 COVID-19 vaccine. Method: immunoSEQ multiplex PCR; TCRdb's copy keeps in-frame clones and lacks some. The sample contains 250,000 to 300,000 clones, almost 95% of which appear only once. Sequences were derived from peripheral blood, sampled 28 days after the second AZD1222 dose. The receptors shown here come from an adult who received the AZD1222 COVID-19 vaccine. Each CDR3 is given with its conserved first and last residue. A D gene is named only where the DNA matches it firmly. The size field is filled for only some rows; it gives once, few, many or a size class.

>NA|TRBV7-9|NA|TRBJ1-2
TGTGCCAGCAGTGATGACCCGGTGGGCTACACCTTC
CASSDDPVGYTF
>NA|TRBV28|NA|TRBJ1-3
TGTGCCAGCAATTCCCCCGGGAGCTCTGGAAACACCATATATTTT
CASNSPGSSGNTIYF
>NA|TRBV28|NA|TRBJ1-3
TGTGCCAGCAGTTCGCCGGGGTCGGGTTCTGGAAACACCATATATTTT
CASSSPGSGSGNTIYF
>NA|TRBV29-1|NA|TRBJ1-1
TGCAGCGTGATAACGAACACTGAAGCTTTCTTT
CSVITNTEAFF
>NA|TRBV7-2|NA|TRBJ1-2
TGTGCCAGCAGCCCACAGTGGGGCGAGGGCTACACCTTC
CASSPQWGEGYTF
>once|TRBV3-1/TRBV3-2|NA|TRBJ1-1
TGTGCCAGCAGCCAAGATCGGTCAACAGGGCGAGCTTTCTTT
CASSQDRSTGRAFF
>NA|TRBV18|TRBD2|TRBJ2-7
TGTGCCAGCTCACCACCTCAGACTAGCGGGGGTACCTACGAGCAGTACTTC
CASSPPQTSGGTYEQYF
>NA|TRBV3-1/TRBV3-2|NA|TRBJ1-1
TGTGCCAGCAGCCAAGGTCGGGTGGGGAACACTGAAGCTTTCTTT
CASSQGRVGNTEAFF
>NA|TRBV7-9|TRBD2|TRBJ2-1
TGTGCCAGCAGCTCCGTAGGGCGGGAGGGAATTGAGCAGTTCTTC
CASSSVGREGIEQFF
>NA|TRBV18|NA|TRBJ2-3
TGTGCCAGCTCACCACCGGAGCAGGGGGGAGATACGCAGTATTTT
CASSPPEQGGDTQYF
>NA|TRBV7-9|NA|TRBJ1-4
TGTGCCAGCAGCTCCTCCGACAGCCTTAATGAAAAACTGTTTTTT
CASSSSDSLNEKLFF
>NA|TRBV19|TRBD1|TRBJ1-1
TGTGCCAGTAGCGCCCAGGGGGGAGGCACTGAAGCTTTCTTT
CASSAQGGGTEAFF
>NA|TRBV7-8|TRBD1|TRBJ2-2
TGTGCCAGCAGAAAGAACAGGGGGCAGCACACCGGGGAGCTGTTTTTT
CASRKNRGQHTGELFF
>NA|TRBV19|TRBD1|TRBJ1-2
TGTGCCAGTAGCCGGGACAGGGGAAATTATGGCTACACCTTC
CASSRDRGNYGYTF
>NA|TRBV5-1|NA|TRBJ1-1
TGCGCCAGCAGCTTGGAGCAGGGCACTGAAGCTTTCTTT
CASSLEQGTEAFF
>NA|TRBV2|TRBD2|TRBJ2-3
TGTGCCAGCAGTGAAGCTGAGCGGGGGGGCCGAGATACGCAGTATTTT
CASSEAERGGRDTQYF
>NA|TRBV10-3|NA|TRBJ1-2
TGTGCCACTAACAGGGAGGGGGAAGGTGGCTACACCTTC
CATNREGEGGYTF
>NA|TRBV11-3|NA|TRBJ2-3
TGTGCCAGCAGCCCTAGGGCCGACCGGGGGTCGCCCGGGGATACGCAGTATTTT
CASSPRADRGSPGDTQYF
>NA|TRBV3-1/TRBV3-2|NA|TRBJ1-5
TGTGCCAGCAGCCAAGATCGGGGCCCGACGGGCAATCAGCCCCAGCATTTT
CASSQDRGPTGNQPQHF
>NA|TRBV6-6|TRBD2|TRBJ2-7
TGTGCCAGCAGATTGCCTAGCGGGAGCAACGAGCAGTACTTC
CASRLPSGSNEQYF
>once|TRBV7-2|TRBD1|TRBJ1-6
TGTGCCAGCAGCGGACAGGGGTTGGGCAATTCACCCCTCCACTTT
CASSGQGLGNSPLHF
>NA|TRBV19|TRBD1|TRBJ1-5
TGTGCCAGTAGGACCCGGGACATAGGGGGCCAGCCCCAGCATTTT
CASRTRDIGGQPQHF
>NA|TRBV29-1|NA|TRBJ2-2
TGCAGCGTGATGTGGGGAGTGAACACCGGGGAGCTGTTTTTT
CSVMWGVNTGELFF
>NA|TRBV4-2|TRBD1|TRBJ1-5
TGTGCCAGCAGCCAGGGACAGGGGTTTCAGCCCCAGCATTTT
CASSQGQGFQPQHF
>NA|TRBV19|TRBD1|TRBJ1-1
TGTGCCAGTAGTTGGGCAGGGGGGACTGAAGCTTTCTTT
CASSWAGGTEAFF
>NA|TRBV4-1|TRBD1|TRBJ2-7
TGCGCCAGCAGCGCTCCCGGGACAGGTACATCCTACGAGCAGTACTTC
CASSAPGTGTSYEQYF
>NA|TRBV28|NA|TRBJ2-7
TGTGCCAGCAGTTTGGGGCAGCCGCCCTACGAGCAGTACTTC
CASSLGQPPYEQYF
>NA|TRBV7-9|NA|TRBJ1-5
TGTGCCAGCAGCTTAGACACCTTTCAGCCCCAGCATTTT
CASSLDTFQPQHF
>NA|TRBV4-1|NA|TRBJ2-7
TGCGCCAGCAGCCGCTATCCGGGACAAATATCCTACGAGCAGTACTTC
CASSRYPGQISYEQYF
>NA|TRBV5-1|TRBD2|TRBJ2-7
TGCGCCAGCAGCTTGGGAGTAGCGGGACCTAGCTCCTACGAGCAGTACTTC
CASSLGVAGPSSYEQYF
>NA|TRBV10-3|NA|TRBJ1-1
TGTGCCATCAGTCGGGACGGGGTTGAGTACACTGAAGCTTTCTTT
CAISRDGVEYTEAFF
>few|TRBV24-1|TRBD2|TRBJ2-7
TGTGCCACCAGTGATTTCCAAACCAAGCGGGATCCGGGCTACGAGCAGTACTTC
CATSDFQTKRDPGYEQYF
>few|TRBV5-4|TRBD1|TRBJ1-6
TGTGCCAGCAGCGACAGGACAGGGGCTAATTCACCCCTCCACTTT
CASSDRTGANSPLHF
>NA|TRBV14|NA|TRBJ1-3
TGTGCCAGCAGCCATCTCGGTCCGGGCTCTGGAAACACCATATATTTT
CASSHLGPGSGNTIYF
>NA|TRBV7-3|NA|TRBJ2-7
TGTGCCAGCAGCCGAGGGGCACCTAGCTCCTACGAGCAGTACTTC
CASSRGAPSSYEQYF
>once|TRBV6-5|NA|TRBJ2-6
TGTGCCAGCACTCGGGACCTGGCCAACGTCCTGACTTTC
CASTRDLANVLTF
>NA|TRBV7-9|NA|TRBJ2-7
TGTGCCAGCAGCCCGGCGTGGGTAGTCTACGAGCAGTACTTC
CASSPAWVVYEQYF
>NA|TRBV4-1|NA|TRBJ1-1
TGCGCCAGCAGCCAAGAAATCGGGAAAGCTTTCTTT
CASSQEIGKAFF
>once|TRBV28|NA|TRBJ1-5
TGTGCCAGCAGTTTTAAGGGGGAGCAGCCCCAGCATTTT
CASSFKGEQPQHF
>NA|TRBV5-1|NA|TRBJ2-7
TGCGCCAGCAGCTTGGTGGGCGCTAACTACGAGCAGTACTTC
CASSLVGANYEQYF
>once|TRBV11-2|NA|TRBJ2-3
TGTGCCAGCAGCTTAGTCCCTTGGAGCACAGATACGCAGTATTTT
CASSLVPWSTDTQYF
>NA|TRBV7-9|NA|TRBJ2-7
TGTGCCAGCACCCCCGATACCTACGAGCAGTACTTC
CASTPDTYEQYF
>NA|TRBV12-3/TRBV12-4|NA|TRBJ1-1
TGTGCCAGCAGCCCTTCAGGGAGACGGGGAGCTTTCTTT
CASSPSGRRGAFF
>NA|TRBV23-1|NA|TRBJ1-2
TGCGCCAGCAGTCGGATCAATGGCTACACCTTC
CASSRINGYTF
>NA|TRBV14|NA|TRBJ2-7
TGTGCCAGCAGCCAGGGACCGACGCGCTACGAGCAGTACTTC
CASSQGPTRYEQYF
>NA|TRBV2|NA|TRBJ2-7
TGTGCCAGCAGTGCTCTTCCGGGGGCAGGCGAGCAGTACTTC
CASSALPGAGEQYF
>NA|TRBV11-2|NA|TRBJ1-6
TGTGCCAGCAGCCTCGGATTTATCTATAATTCACCCCTCCACTTT
CASSLGFIYNSPLHF
>NA|TRBV7-2|TRBD2|TRBJ2-7
TGTGCCAGCAGCGTCCAGGGACTAGTGGGGTCCGAGCAGTACTTC
CASSVQGLVGSEQYF
>NA|TRBV28|NA|TRBJ1-2
TGTGCCAGCAGCATGGGACGGTCAAACACCTTC
CASSMGRSNTF
>NA|TRBV18|TRBD2|TRBJ2-7
TGTGCCAGCTCACCACAAGGAGCGGGAGCCGTATACGAGCAGTACTTC
CASSPQGAGAVYEQYF